This T cell receptor (beta chain) was sequenced for a study of cytomegalovirus exposure and HLA in healthy donors. The CDR3 covers 16 residues. The V gene end was trimmed by 4 bases and the J gene end by 2 bases; junction bases not matched to a gene: 8. CDR1 is LNHDA, CDR2 SQIVND, per germline (reference sequence). PCR primers comprised 60 Vbeta and 13 Jbeta primers. TCRdb's table, derived via immunoSEQ multiplex PCR, lists solely in-frame clones and lacks some. Of roughly 86,000 clones detected, about three fifths appear once; the ten largest clones hold 3% to 4%. The sequence came from a man between 25 and 39 years old in good health and CMV-seronegative. V is TRBV19 and J is TRBJ1-5, with 7 positions matching TRBD1. Sequenced material: PBMCs. In DNA, the CDR3 is TGTGCCAGTAGTACAGATACAGGGGTCGGCAATCAGCCCCAGCATTTT. It translates to CASSTDTGVGNQPQHF.